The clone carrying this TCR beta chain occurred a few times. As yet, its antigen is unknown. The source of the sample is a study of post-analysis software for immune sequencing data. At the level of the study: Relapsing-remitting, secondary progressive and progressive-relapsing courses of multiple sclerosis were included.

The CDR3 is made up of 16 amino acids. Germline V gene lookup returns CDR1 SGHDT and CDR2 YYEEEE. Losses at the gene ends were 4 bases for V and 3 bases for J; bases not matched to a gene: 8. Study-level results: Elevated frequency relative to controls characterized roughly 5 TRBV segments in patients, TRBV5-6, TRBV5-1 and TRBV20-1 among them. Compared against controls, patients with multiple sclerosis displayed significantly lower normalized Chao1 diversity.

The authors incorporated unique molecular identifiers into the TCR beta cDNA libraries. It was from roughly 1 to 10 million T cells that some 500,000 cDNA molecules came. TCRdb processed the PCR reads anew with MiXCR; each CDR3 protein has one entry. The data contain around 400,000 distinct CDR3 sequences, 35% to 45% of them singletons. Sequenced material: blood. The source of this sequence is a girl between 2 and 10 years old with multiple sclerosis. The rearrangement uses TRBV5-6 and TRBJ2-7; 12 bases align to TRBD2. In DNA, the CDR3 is TGTGCCAGCAGCCCTACACCGGGACTAGCGGGCTACGAGCAGTACTTC. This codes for CASSPTPGLAGYEQYF.